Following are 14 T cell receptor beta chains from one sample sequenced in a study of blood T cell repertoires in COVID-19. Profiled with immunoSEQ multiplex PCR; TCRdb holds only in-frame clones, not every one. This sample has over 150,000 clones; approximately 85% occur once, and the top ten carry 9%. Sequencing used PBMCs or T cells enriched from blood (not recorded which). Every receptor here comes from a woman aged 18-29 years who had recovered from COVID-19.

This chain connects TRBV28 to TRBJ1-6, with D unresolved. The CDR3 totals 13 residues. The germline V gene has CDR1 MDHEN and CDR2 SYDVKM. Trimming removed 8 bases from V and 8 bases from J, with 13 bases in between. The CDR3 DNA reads TGTGCCAGCCTCCAGGCCATTTATTCACCCCTCCACTTT. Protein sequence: CASLQAIYSPLHF. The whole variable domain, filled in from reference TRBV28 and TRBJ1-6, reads DVKVTQSSRYLVKRTGEKVFLECVQDMDHENMFWYRQDPGLGLRLIYFSYDVKMKEKGDIPEGYSVSREKKERFSLILESASTNQTSMYLCASLQAIYSPLHFGNGTRLTVT.

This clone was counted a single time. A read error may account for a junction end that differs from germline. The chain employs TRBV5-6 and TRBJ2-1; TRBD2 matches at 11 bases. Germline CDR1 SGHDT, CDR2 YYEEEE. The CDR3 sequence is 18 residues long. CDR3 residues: CASSLGRYGTSGYIEQFF. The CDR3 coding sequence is TGTGCCAGCAGCTTGGGGCGGTACGGGACTAGCGGTTACATTGAGCAGTTCTTC.

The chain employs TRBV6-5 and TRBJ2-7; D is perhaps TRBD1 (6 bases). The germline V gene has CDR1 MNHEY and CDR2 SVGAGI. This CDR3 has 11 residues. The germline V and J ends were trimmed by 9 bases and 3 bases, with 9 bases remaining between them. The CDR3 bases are TGTGCCAGTACGACAGGCTACGAGCAGTACTTC. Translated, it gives CASTTGYEQYF.

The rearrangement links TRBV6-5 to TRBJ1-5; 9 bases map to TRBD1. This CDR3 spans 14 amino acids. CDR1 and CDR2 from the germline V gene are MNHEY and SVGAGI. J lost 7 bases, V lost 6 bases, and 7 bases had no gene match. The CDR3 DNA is TGTGCCAGCAGCTATACAGGGGGCGACCAGCCCCAGCATTTT. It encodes CASSYTGGDQPQHF.

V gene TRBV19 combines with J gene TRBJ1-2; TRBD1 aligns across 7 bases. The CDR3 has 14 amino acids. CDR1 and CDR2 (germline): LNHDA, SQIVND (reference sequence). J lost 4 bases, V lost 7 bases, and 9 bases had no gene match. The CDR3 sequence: CASTPAAGGYGYTF. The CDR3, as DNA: TGTGCCAGTACCCCGGCGGCAGGGGGCTATGGCTACACCTTC.

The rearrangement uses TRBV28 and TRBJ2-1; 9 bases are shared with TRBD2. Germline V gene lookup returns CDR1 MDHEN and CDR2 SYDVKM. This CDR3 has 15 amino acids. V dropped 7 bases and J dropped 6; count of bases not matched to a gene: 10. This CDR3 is CASTPSAGGPNEQFF. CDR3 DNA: TGTGCCAGCACCCCTTCGGCGGGAGGGCCCAATGAGCAGTTCTTC. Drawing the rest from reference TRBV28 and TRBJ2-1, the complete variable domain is DVKVTQSSRYLVKRTGEKVFLECVQDMDHENMFWYRQDPGLGLRLIYFSYDVKMKEKGDIPEGYSVSREKKERFSLILESASTNQTSMYLCASTPSAGGPNEQFFGPGTRLTVL.

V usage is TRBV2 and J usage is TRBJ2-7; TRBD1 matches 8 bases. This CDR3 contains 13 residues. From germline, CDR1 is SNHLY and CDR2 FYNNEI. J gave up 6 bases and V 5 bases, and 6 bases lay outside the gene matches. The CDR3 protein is CASSRDRPSEQYF. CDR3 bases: TGTGCCAGCAGTCGGGACAGGCCAAGCGAGCAGTACTTC.

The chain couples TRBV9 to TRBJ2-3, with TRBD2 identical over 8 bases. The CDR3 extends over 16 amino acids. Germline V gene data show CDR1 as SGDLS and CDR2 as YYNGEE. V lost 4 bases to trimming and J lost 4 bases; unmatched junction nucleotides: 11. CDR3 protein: CASSLSGGSQADTQYF. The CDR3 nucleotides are TGTGCCAGCAGCCTGAGCGGGGGATCCCAGGCAGATACGCAGTATTTT.

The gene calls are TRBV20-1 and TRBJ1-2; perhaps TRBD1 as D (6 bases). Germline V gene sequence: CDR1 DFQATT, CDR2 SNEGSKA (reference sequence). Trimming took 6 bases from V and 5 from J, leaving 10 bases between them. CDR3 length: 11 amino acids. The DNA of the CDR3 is TGCAGTGCCGCGACAGGTTATGGCTACACCTTC. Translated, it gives CSAATGYGYTF.

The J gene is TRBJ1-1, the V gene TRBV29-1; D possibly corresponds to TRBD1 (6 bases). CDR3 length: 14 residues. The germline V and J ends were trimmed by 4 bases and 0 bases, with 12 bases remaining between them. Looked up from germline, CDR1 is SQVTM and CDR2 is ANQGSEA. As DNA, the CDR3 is TGCAGCGTTGCTGAGGCAGGGGTGAACACTGAAGCTTTCTTT. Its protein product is CSVAEAGVNTEAFF.

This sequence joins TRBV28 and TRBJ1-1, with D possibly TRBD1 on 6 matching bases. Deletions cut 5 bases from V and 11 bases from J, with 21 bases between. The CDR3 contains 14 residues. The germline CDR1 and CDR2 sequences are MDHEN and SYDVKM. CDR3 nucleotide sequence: TGTGCCAGCAGTCTCCCAGGGGATTTTTTTGGGGCTTTCTTT. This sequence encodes CASSLPGDFFGAFF.

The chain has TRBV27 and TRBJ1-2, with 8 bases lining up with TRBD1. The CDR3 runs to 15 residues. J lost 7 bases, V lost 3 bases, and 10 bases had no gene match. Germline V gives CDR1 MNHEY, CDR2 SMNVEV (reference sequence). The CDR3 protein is CASSFGSGGAGGYTF. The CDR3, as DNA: TGTGCCAGCAGTTTCGGGTCAGGGGGCGCTGGTGGCTACACCTTC.

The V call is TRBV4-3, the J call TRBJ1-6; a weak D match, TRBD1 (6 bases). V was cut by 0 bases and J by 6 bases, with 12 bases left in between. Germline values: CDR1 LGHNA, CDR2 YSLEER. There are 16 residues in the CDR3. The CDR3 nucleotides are TGCGCCAGCAGCCAAGATACTGGACAGAGTAATTCACCCCTCCACTTT. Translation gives CASSQDTGQSNSPLHF.

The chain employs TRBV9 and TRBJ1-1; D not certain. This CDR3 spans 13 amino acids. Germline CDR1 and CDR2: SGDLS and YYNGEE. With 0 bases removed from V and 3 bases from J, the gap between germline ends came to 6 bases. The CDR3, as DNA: TGTGCCAGCAGCGTAGGGAGCGACACTGAAGCTTTCTTT. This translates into CASSVGSDTEAFF.